These 19 T cell receptor beta chains came from one sample sequenced in a study of OX40 agonist ivuxolimab in advanced cancers. TCRdb keeps only in-frame clones here, not all; method: immunoSEQ multiplex PCR. Counted here are over 55,000 clones, approximately 91% occurring once; the ten biggest clones make up around 2%. Sequencing was performed on CD4+ or CD8+ T cells sorted from blood, taken in a trial of the OX40 agonist ivuxolimab. The receptors originated from an adult with an advanced solid tumor such as melanoma, head and neck, liver or kidney cancer.

This chain uses TRBV27 with TRBJ1-5; tentative D call: TRBD1 (5 bases). V dropped 6 bases and J dropped 2 bases, with 17 bases sitting between them. The CDR3 is made up of 16 amino acids. The germline gives CDR1 MNHEY, CDR2 SMNVEV (reference sequence). The CDR3, as DNA: TGTGCCAGCAGGGCCTTCGGGGGAGGTGGCAATCAGCCCCAGCATTTT. This gives the protein CASRAFGGGGNQPQHF.

The rearrangement links TRBV6-6 to TRBJ2-7, with D possibly matching TRBD1 (5 bases). This CDR3 region has 14 residues. V shed 6 bases and J shed 0 bases, with 12 bases lying between them. Looked up from germline, CDR1 is MNHNY and CDR2 is SVGAGI (reference sequence). CDR3: CASSSHRSSYEQYF. The CDR3 nucleotides read TGTGCCAGCAGCTCACACAGGAGCTCCTACGAGCAGTACTTC.

This chain uses TRBV4-3 with TRBJ1-4, with a tentative D call TRBD1 (5 bases). Between the trimmed V and J ends, which lost 0 bases and 7 bases, there was a span of 15 bases. The germline gives CDR1 LGHNA, CDR2 YSLEER. The CDR3 runs to 16 residues. CDR3 protein: CASSQDIRAGGEKLFF. The CDR3 bases are TGCGCCAGCAGCCAAGACATCAGGGCCGGGGGTGAAAAACTGTTTTTT.

This chain links TRBV5-1 with TRBJ1-3; D ambiguous. The CDR3 runs to 14 residues. The germline CDR1 and CDR2 sequences are SGHRS and YFSETQ. V gave up 0 bases and J gave up 1 base, with 5 bases separating them. CDR3 sequence: CASSLEGSGNTIYF. For the CDR3, the DNA is TGCGCCAGCAGCTTGGAAGGATCTGGAAACACCATATATTTT.

The chain joins TRBV15 to TRBJ2-7; tentative D call: TRBD1 (5 bases). Per germline, CDR1 LNHNV and CDR2 YYDKDF (reference sequence). V lost 0 bases, J lost 3 bases, and 6 bases lay in between. The CDR3 spans 13 residues. For the CDR3, the DNA is TGTGCCACCAGCAGAGATCAGGGCTACGAGCAGTACTTC. Its protein is CATSRDQGYEQYF.

This clone appeared once. V gene TRBV21-1 combines with J gene TRBJ1-5. TRBV21-1 is flagged as a pseudogene. The CDR3 runs to 15 residues. CDR3 sequence: CASSKWRVANQPQHF. CDR3 coding DNA: TGTGCCAGCAGCAAATGGCGGGTAGCAAATCAGCCCCAGCATTTT.

The gene calls are TRBV11-2 and TRBJ2-3; unclear D gene. The V end lost 3 bases, the J end lost 1 base, and 11 bases lay between the germline ends. This CDR3 is 15 amino acids long. CDR1 is SGHAT, CDR2 FQNNGV, per germline. DNA for the CDR3: TGTGCCAGCAGCTTCGCTAGGACGGGCACAGATACGCAGTATTTT. Encoded protein: CASSFARTGTDTQYF.

The rearrangement uses TRBV7-8 and TRBJ2-1; D may be TRBD1 (6 bases). The V gene lost 6 bases and the J gene lost 9 bases, with 15 bases spanning the gap. Germline loops: CDR1 SGHVS, CDR2 FQNEAQ. This CDR3 spans 13 amino acids. The CDR3 DNA reads TGTGCCAGCAGAGCTAGACAGGTCGGTGAGCAGTTCTTC. Protein sequence: CASRARQVGEQFF.

CDR3 in amino acids: CASSSVGVMGGYTF. CDR3 coding DNA: TGTGCCAGCAGTTCGGTCGGGGTTATGGGTGGCTACACCTTC. The V call is TRBV6-6, the J call TRBJ1-2; D is unresolved. Germline loops: CDR1 MNHNY, CDR2 SVGAGI (reference sequence). The V gene lost 4 bases and the J gene lost 7 bases, with 16 bases spanning the gap. The CDR3 has 14 amino acids.

The sample holds a few counts of this clone. V is TRBV28 and J is TRBJ1-2, with D tentatively TRBD1 (6 bases). From germline, CDR1 is MDHEN and CDR2 SYDVKM. The CDR3 length is 12 residues. The CDR3 spells CYVAGVNYGYTF. The CDR3 DNA sequence: TGTTACGTGGCAGGGGTAAACTATGGCTACACCTTC.

This sequence joins TRBV6-5 and TRBJ2-5; 7 bases are a match to TRBD1. The germline V gene has CDR1 MNHEY and CDR2 SVGAGI. The CDR3 totals 15 residues. The ends lost 5 bases at V and 5 bases at J; junction bases unmatched: 11. The CDR3, as DNA: TGTGCCAGCAGTCCTAAACAGGGGTTCAAGGAGACCCAGTACTTC. This gives the protein CASSPKQGFKETQYF.

The genes are TRBV19 and TRBJ2-3; perhaps D is TRBD1 or TRBD2 (5 bases each). V lost 4 bases to trimming and J lost 2 bases, with 10 bases between them. CDR1 and CDR2 (germline): LNHDA, SQIVND (reference sequence). This CDR3 is built from 14 residues. CDR3 sequence reads: CASSRGPFTDTQYF. The CDR3 DNA is TGTGCCAGTAGTAGGGGACCGTTCACAGATACGCAGTATTTT.

The chain recombines TRBV27 with TRBJ1-2; D possibly corresponds to TRBD1 (5 bases). Trimming stripped 3 bases from V and 7 bases from J, with 12 bases between. The CDR3 runs 13 residues. CDR1 and CDR2 (germline): MNHEY, SMNVEV (reference sequence). The CDR3 DNA sequence: TGTGCCAGCAGTTTTCGCGGGGCTATTGGCTACACCTTC. This sequence encodes CASSFRGAIGYTF.

V usage is TRBV5-1 and J usage is TRBJ2-5, with unresolved D. The CDR3 spans 15 residues. CDR1 is SGHRS, CDR2 YFSETQ, per germline. The V and J ends lost 0 bases and 2 bases respectively, with 11 bases between them. The CDR3, as DNA: TGCGCCAGCAGCTTGGGTCGCCAGATGCAAGAGACCCAGTACTTC. Translated: CASSLGRQMQETQYF. Full variable domain (missing parts from reference TRBV5-1 and TRBJ2-5): KAGVTQTPRYLIKTRGQQVTLSCSPISGHRSVSWYQQTPGQGLQFLFEYFSETQRNKGNFPGRFSGRQFSNSRSEMNVSTLELGDSALYLCASSLGRQMQETQYFGPGTRLLVL.

The V and J genes are TRBV19 and TRBJ2-6; D remains ambiguous. The CDR3 totals 17 residues. CDR1 and CDR2 from the germline V gene are LNHDA and SQIVND (reference sequence). V was cut by 7 bases and J by 0 bases, with 16 bases left in between. Here the CDR3 reads CASNEAEENSGANVLTF. The CDR3 DNA is TGTGCCAGTAATGAAGCAGAGGAAAACTCTGGGGCCAACGTCCTGACTTTC.

This clone was picked up one time. The V and J genes are TRBV2 and TRBJ2-5; TRBD1 or TRBD2 may be the D gene (6 bases each). The end of the DNA is better explained by TRBJ2-7, so the J call may be wrong. The CDR3 is made up of 12 amino acids. CDR1 is SNHLY and CDR2 is FYNNEI in the germline V gene. DNA for the CDR3: TGTGCCGGCGGGACAACCCTCTACGAGCAGTACTTC. Protein: CAGGTTLYEQYF.

The chain carries TRBV30 and TRBJ1-1, with D possibly matching TRBD1 (6 bases). The V end lost 0 bases, the J end lost 0 bases, and 17 bases lay between the germline ends. The CDR3 sequence is 17 residues long. Germline V gives CDR1 GTSNPN, CDR2 SVGIG (reference sequence). CDR3 in DNA: TGTGCCTGGAGTGTGAGCCGCGGGGGCAGGGTGAACACTGAAGCTTTCTTT. This codes for CAWSVSRGGRVNTEAFF.

This clone has just a few counts. The V call is TRBV19, the J call TRBJ1-5; 11 bases align to TRBD1. The germline gives CDR1 LNHDA, CDR2 SQIVND (reference sequence). The V and J ends lost 6 bases and 6 bases, in that order; junction bases with no gene match: 1. The CDR3 has 13 amino acids. The CDR3, as DNA: TGTGCCAGTAGCGGGACAGGGGGTCAGCCCCAGCATTTT. It is translated as CASSGTGGQPQHF.

This clone was picked up one time. The rearrangement uses TRBV2 and TRBJ2-7, with D possibly TRBD1 on 5 matching bases. The CDR3 covers 14 residues. Germline V gene sequence: CDR1 SNHLY, CDR2 FYNNEI. With 7 bases removed from V and 4 bases from J, the gap between germline ends came to 17 bases. CDR3 coding DNA: TGTGCCAGCACCCCGGACACGATCAAATACGAGCAGTACTTC. This encodes CASTPDTIKYEQYF.